The 9 T cell receptor beta chains listed next were all sequenced from one sample in a study of shared clonotypes between healthy human individuals. The data were produced by immunoSEQ multiplex PCR, yet TCRdb's version contains in-frame clones alone and is incomplete. The table records hundreds of thousands of clones, about 95% of them present only once. Positively selected for CCR7, the CD45RO-negative cells used as naive CD8 cells excluded terminally differentiated effector memory CD45RA+ cells. Sequenced material: naive CD8+ T cells sorted from blood. These receptors were obtained from a woman aged 25 to 39 in good health.

V is TRBV2 and J is TRBJ1-4; no reliable D call. V gave up 8 bases and J gave up 3 bases, with 10 bases separating them. The CDR3 is made up of 13 amino acids. Germline V gives CDR1 SNHLY, CDR2 FYNNEI. CDR3 nucleotide sequence: TGTGCCAGCGGGGTCTCCGCTAATGAAAAACTGTTTTTT. It translates to CASGVSANEKLFF.

The chain links TRBV2 to TRBJ2-7; D is undetermined. The V gene's germline CDR1 is SNHLY and CDR2 FYNNEI. The CDR3 has 14 amino acids. The V gene lost 1 base and the J gene lost 6 bases, with 13 bases spanning the gap. For the CDR3, the DNA is TGTGCCAGCAGTGAAGGGGTTTGGATACCCGAGCAGTACTTC. This translates into CASSEGVWIPEQYF.

This chain's CDR3 is CASSEGGRRPTDTQYF. The CDR3 bases are TGTGCCAGCAGTGAAGGAGGCAGGCGCCCGACAGATACGCAGTATTTT. The chain carries TRBV2 and TRBJ2-3, with D hard to call. CDR1 is SNHLY and CDR2 is FYNNEI in the germline V gene. V shed 1 base and J shed 3 bases, with 14 bases lying between them. The CDR3 has 16 amino acids.

CDR3 in amino acids: CSALGQGGTQYF. CDR3 DNA: TGCAGCGCTCTCGGACAGGGCGGGACCCAGTACTTC. The chain is built from TRBV29-1 and TRBJ2-5; 8 bases map to TRBD1. V shed 7 bases and J 7 bases; nucleotides not matched to a gene: 8. The CDR3 spans 12 residues. Germline CDR1 SQVTM, CDR2 ANQGSEA.

This clone was detected once. The chain employs TRBV29-1 and TRBJ2-1, with a weak D call TRBD2 (6 bases). This CDR3 comprises 13 residues. Trimming took off 5 bases at V and 6 bases at J, with 14 bases between the two ends. CDR1 is SQVTM, CDR2 ANQGSEA, per germline. In DNA form, the CDR3 reads TGCAGCGTTAAAACGGGAGCTGCCAATGAGCAGTTCTTC. This codes for CSVKTGAANEQFF.

The V gene is TRBV15, the J gene TRBJ2-1; 12 bases are shared with TRBD2. The junction had 3 bases not matched to a gene; V was cut back by 5 bases and J by 7 bases. This CDR3 region has 14 residues. Per germline, CDR1 LNHNV and CDR2 YYDKDF (reference sequence). The CDR3 loop reads CATSYLAGGNEQFF. The CDR3 nucleotides read TGTGCCACCAGCTATCTAGCGGGAGGGAATGAGCAGTTCTTC.

This sequence joins TRBV7-9 and TRBJ2-7; maybe TRBD1 (5 bases). Per the germline V gene, CDR1 is SEHNR and CDR2 is FQNEAQ (reference sequence). V was pared by 5 bases and J by 2 bases, with 16 bases between. The CDR3 is made up of 15 amino acids. CDR3 loop: CASSPRAGFTYEQYF. CDR3 coding DNA: TGTGCCAGCAGCCCCCGGGCAGGGTTTACCTACGAGCAGTACTTC.

The chain employs TRBV5-8 and TRBJ1-5; D not resolved. Germline V gene lookup returns CDR1 SGHTS and CDR2 YDEGEE. There are 16 residues in the CDR3. The germline V and J ends were trimmed by 3 bases and 7 bases, with 20 bases remaining between them. CDR3 loop: CASSSLLEEANQPQHF. The DNA for the CDR3 is TGTGCCAGCAGCTCGCTGTTAGAGGAAGCAAACCAGCCCCAGCATTTT.

The genes are TRBV29-1 and TRBJ1-2, with TRBD1 as a possible D gene (5 bases). Germline V gene sequence: CDR1 SQVTM, CDR2 ANQGSEA. The CDR3 sequence is 15 residues long. V was clipped by 6 bases and J by 2 bases, with 19 bases between them. CDR3 DNA: TGCAGCGTGGGGGGGTGGTGGCGAAAAAACTATGGCTACACCTTC. Translation: CSVGGWWRKNYGYTF. The full variable domain, its missing parts supplied by reference TRBV29-1 and TRBJ1-2, is SAVISQKPSRDICQRGTSLTIQCQVDSQVTMMFWYRQQPGQSLTLIATANQGSEATYESGFVIDKFPISRPNLTFSTLTVSNMSPEDSSIYLCSVGGWWRKNYGYTFGSGTRLTVV.